This T cell receptor beta chain was retrieved from a study of blood T cells in healthy people across ages. Study outcomes and limitations: Aged donors had fewer naive CD4+ cells and lower diversity than long-lived donors.

The CDR3 sequence is 17 residues long. With V trimmed by 5 bases and J by 5 bases, 14 bases remained unmatched. The germline CDR1 and CDR2 sequences are SGHRS and YFSETQ. Using a J-beta primer mix together with a sample-barcoded 5' primer, a second PCR was run for roughly 6 to 11 cycles. MiXCR was run by TCRdb on the 5' RACE reads, yielding one entry per CDR3 protein. The data hold around 1,600,000 distinct CDR3 sequences, with roughly 43% observed a single time. Points on this clonotype: Its target is not known.

The sample taken for sequencing was blood. The TCR comes from a woman aged 18-35 years in good health. The chain recombines TRBV5-1 with TRBJ2-2; 8 bases align to TRBD1. The CDR3 is CASSSLPGTGVTGELFF. The DNA for the CDR3 is TGCGCCAGCAGTTCTCTTCCCGGGACAGGAGTAACCGGGGAGCTGTTTTTT.